These 7 T cell receptor beta chains were all obtained from the same sample, sequenced in a study of blood T cell repertoires in COVID-19. Using immunoSEQ multiplex PCR, the repertoire was profiled, and TCRdb retains in-frame clones only, with some absent. The sample yields roughly 230,000 clones, about 80% seen once. The specimen sequenced was PBMCs or T cells enriched from blood (not recorded which). Receptor source: a man in his fifties who had recovered from COVID-19.

This rearrangement joins TRBV2 to TRBJ1-1; tentative D call: TRBD1 (5 bases). The CDR3 length is 13 residues. The germline V gene encodes CDR1 SNHLY and CDR2 FYNNEI. The V and J ends lost 6 bases and 3 bases respectively, with 11 bases between them. The DNA of the CDR3 is TGTGCCAGCAGCTACCGCAGGGACACTGAAGCTTTCTTT. Translated: CASSYRRDTEAFF.

J is TRBJ2-7 and V is TRBV28; D remains unclear. This CDR3 contains 12 residues. Germline CDR1 and CDR2: MDHEN and SYDVKM. V was clipped by 5 bases and J by 3 bases, with 8 bases between them. The DNA for the CDR3 is TGTGCCAGCAGTCCCTACAGCTACGAGCAGTACTTC. Translation gives CASSPYSYEQYF.

This chain uses TRBV5-1 with TRBJ2-3; 9 bases match TRBD1. Germline CDR1 and CDR2: SGHRS and YFSETQ. The V segment lost 1 base and the J segment 4 bases; nucleotides outside the gene matches: 4. CDR3 length equals 15 residues. The CDR3 loop is CASSLLQGAADTQYF. CDR3 in DNA: TGCGCCAGCAGCTTGCTACAGGGGGCCGCAGATACGCAGTATTTT.

CDR3 residues: CASSPRQGSEQFF. As DNA, the CDR3 is TGTGCCAGCTCACCACGGCAGGGTAGCGAGCAGTTCTTC. The chain recombines TRBV18 with TRBJ2-1; D might be TRBD1 (5 bases). Germline V gives CDR1 KGHSH, CDR2 LQKENI. This CDR3 is built from 13 residues. The V end lost 1 base, the J end lost 10 bases, and 11 bases lay between the germline ends.

The chain employs TRBV3-1 (or the pseudogene TRBV3-2) and TRBJ1-6; 8 positions match TRBD1. V dropped 5 bases and J dropped 8; count of bases not matched to a gene: 8. There are 15 residues in the CDR3. CDR1 is LGHDT and CDR2 is YNNKEL in the germline V gene (reference sequence). The CDR3 reads CASSSRQGTDSPLHF. The CDR3 DNA follows: TGTGCCAGCAGCAGCCGACAGGGGACCGATTCACCCCTCCACTTT.

The CDR3 reads CASSRSGGSREYF. In DNA form, the CDR3 reads TGTGCCAGCAGCCGAAGCGGGGGGTCCAGGGAGTACTTC. The V and J genes are TRBV3-1 (or the pseudogene TRBV3-2) and TRBJ2-7; 9 bases align to TRBD2. V lost 4 bases and J lost 11; bases outside the gene matches: 9. The CDR3 is made up of 13 amino acids. Germline CDR1 is LGHDT and CDR2 is YNNKEL (reference sequence).

The V call is TRBV5-1, the J call TRBJ1-6; D not resolved. CDR1 SGHRS and CDR2 YFSETQ come from the germline V gene. V lost 0 bases to trimming and J lost 5 bases, with 12 bases between them. The CDR3 is 16 residues long. The CDR3, as DNA: TGCGCCAGCAGCTTGGAACCAGGCCCCGATAATTCACCCCTCCACTTT. Translated, it gives CASSLEPGPDNSPLHF.